This TCR beta chain comes out of a study of cytomegalovirus exposure and HLA in healthy donors. CDR1 and CDR2 from the germline V gene are LNHDA and SQIVND (reference sequence). Unmatched junction bases numbered 10, after V lost 1 base and J lost 5 bases. This CDR3 comprises 17 residues. The PCR contained 60 Vbeta and 13 Jbeta primers. Some clones are missing from TCRdb's copy, which holds only in-frame ones; the method was immunoSEQ multiplex PCR. The sample gives more than 95,000 clones, roughly 76% of which show up once; over 2.5% is in the top ten. V gene TRBV19 combines with J gene TRBJ2-2; 7 bases fit TRBD2. The sample comprised PBMCs. The clonotype was recovered from a woman aged 50 to 60 in good health and CMV-seronegative. The CDR3 bases are TGTGCCAGTAGTATAGGTTGGGCTAGCGGCACAACCGGGGAGCTGTTTTTT. This sequence encodes CASSIGWASGTTGELFF.